Listed below are T cell receptor beta chains from one sample, sequenced in a study of blood T cell repertoires in COVID-19. Produced via immunoSEQ multiplex PCR; TCRdb's table is partial and in-frame only. The table lists some 340,000 clones, more than 85% of them singletons, with about 4% in the top ten. Input material: PBMCs or T cells enriched from blood (not recorded which). The receptors were sampled from a woman in her twenties or thirties who had been exposed to COVID-19. CDR3s include the opening cysteine and the closing phenylalanine or tryptophan. Fields, in order: clone size, J gene, D gene, V gene, CDR3 DNA, CDR3 protein. D genes are given only for firm matches. Expanded clones are given a class, and other clones once, few, many or no size at all.

-,TRBJ1-1,TRBD1,TRBV5-1,TGCGCCAGCAGCTTTGGGACAGGGGGAACCACTGAAGCTTTCTTT,CASSFGTGGTTEAFF
-,TRBJ1-3,-,TRBV3-1/TRBV3-2,TGTGCCAGCAGCCCCCGGGACTTTAGCTCTGGAAACACCATATATTTT,CASSPRDFSSGNTIYF
-,TRBJ2-5,-,TRBV12-3/TRBV12-4,TGTGCCAGCAGACCGGCGGGTAAGACCCAGTACTTC,CASRPAGKTQYF
-,TRBJ2-7,TRBD2,TRBV5-1,TGCGCCAGCAGCCCGAGACTAGCGGGCTCCTACGAGCAGTACTTC,CASSPRLAGSYEQYF
once,TRBJ1-1,-,TRBV27,TGTGCCAGCAGTTTATCGGGGGACACCTTGAACACTGAAGCTTTCTTT,CASSLSGDTLNTEAFF
-,TRBJ1-2,-,TRBV11-2,TGTGCCAGCAGCCGGCAGGGGTTTCAGGGCTACACCTTC,CASSRQGFQGYTF
few,TRBJ1-2,TRBD1,TRBV19,TGTGCCAGTAGTACCTCGGGACAGGGGCCCTATGGCTACACCTTC,CASSTSGQGPYGYTF
-,TRBJ2-1,-,TRBV29-1,TGCAGCGTTGAACGGTCTGACTCCTACAATGAGCAGTTCTTC,CSVERSDSYNEQFF
-,TRBJ2-5,TRBD1,TRBV15,TGTGCCACCAGCAGGGACAGGGGGCTGGAGACCCAGTACTTC,CATSRDRGLETQYF
-,TRBJ2-7,-,TRBV19,TGTGCCAGTAGTGGGGGAGGACGGGACAGCTCCTACGAGCAGTACTTC,CASSGGGRDSSYEQYF
-,TRBJ2-1,TRBD2,TRBV5-1,TGCGCCAGCAGTCACTCTAGCGGGGTCTCCTACAATGAGCAGTTCTTC,CASSHSSGVSYNEQFF
-,TRBJ1-2,-,TRBV2,TGTGCCAGCGTTTACCGACAGTATTCTAACTATGGCTACACCTTC,CASVYRQYSNYGYTF
-,TRBJ1-3,-,TRBV7-2,TGTGCCAGCAGCTTACGGGGAAGCTCTGGAAACACCATATATTTT,CASSLRGSSGNTIYF
few,TRBJ2-7,TRBD2,TRBV4-3,TGCGCCAGCAGCCAACAAGAGGGACTAGTAGCGTACGAGCAGTACTTC,CASSQQEGLVAYEQYF
once,TRBJ1-2,-,TRBV7-2,TGTGCCAGCAGCTTAGTGGTCAGGGTGACGAATGGCTACACCTTC,CASSLVVRVTNGYTF
-,TRBJ2-7,-,TRBV5-6,TGTGCCAGCAGCCAAGTTTGGAGGACCTCCTACGAGCAGTACTTC,CASSQVWRTSYEQYF
few,TRBJ1-2,-,TRBV5-5,TGTGCCAGCAGCTGGGGGGGCCACTATGGCTACACCTTC,CASSWGGHYGYTF
-,TRBJ1-2,-,TRBV13,TGTGCCAGCAGCTTAGGCATCAGGGGAGGGAATGGCTACACCTTC,CASSLGIRGGNGYTF
-,TRBJ2-2,-,TRBV18,TGTGCCAGCTCACCCCAGGGCTACACCGGGGAGCTGTTTTTT,CASSPQGYTGELFF
-,TRBJ2-2,TRBD1,TRBV7-8,TGTGCCAGCAGCTCACGGACAGGGGGCTTCACCGGGGAGCTGTTTTTT,CASSSRTGGFTGELFF
-,TRBJ2-7,-,TRBV7-2,TGTGCCAGCAGCTTAGGTCCTACCGTCTACGAGCAGTACTTC,CASSLGPTVYEQYF
-,TRBJ2-7,-,TRBV3-1/TRBV3-2,TGTGCCAGCAGCCGGACAGCGGGGAGCTCCTACGAGCAGTACTTC,CASSRTAGSSYEQYF
once,TRBJ2-7,TRBD2,TRBV7-2,TGTGCCAGCAGTAAAAGCGGGGGGTCCCCACGCTCGCCCTACGAGCAGTACTTC,CASSKSGGSPRSPYEQYF
-,TRBJ1-2,-,TRBV10-3,TGTGCCATCTCTTCGGACAGCTATGGCTACACCTTC,CAISSDSYGYTF
-,TRBJ1-2,-,TRBV29-1,TGCAGCGGGCAAATATTCTCAAATGGGGGACTCTATGGCTACACCTTC,CSGQIFSNGGLYGYTF
-,TRBJ1-6,-,TRBV5-6,TGTGCCAGCAGCTATACTACCAATTCACCCCTCCACTTT,CASSYTTNSPLHF
-,TRBJ1-2,-,TRBV6-2/TRBV6-3,TGTGCCAGCAGTCCCAAATATGGCTACACCTTC,CASSPKYGYTF
-,TRBJ2-7,-,TRBV27,TGTGCCAGCAGTTTATTGGGCAGGGACTCCTACGAGCAGTACTTC,CASSLLGRDSYEQYF
-,TRBJ2-3,-,TRBV6-4,TGTGCCAGCAGCGGGACAGCGGGGGGCACAGATACGCAGTATTTT,CASSGTAGGTDTQYF
-,TRBJ1-2,-,TRBV19,TGTGCCAGTAGTATCGGGAATGACTATGGCTACACCTTC,CASSIGNDYGYTF
-,TRBJ2-7,TRBD1,TRBV9,TGTGCCAGCAGCGCGGGACAGGGAGTGGGCGAGCAGTACTTC,CASSAGQGVGEQYF
-,TRBJ1-4,-,TRBV5-5,TGTGCCAGCAGCTTGGGTAACAGGGTAACTAATGAAAAACTGTTTTTT,CASSLGNRVTNEKLFF
-,TRBJ1-5,-,TRBV6-1,TGTGCCAGCAGTGGTTTGGAGGGGACGTATAGCAATCAGCCCCAGCATTTT,CASSGLEGTYSNQPQHF
-,TRBJ2-1,-,TRBV12-3/TRBV12-4,TGTGCCAGCACGGTGGAAGCGGAGCAGTTCTTC,CASTVEAEQFF
few,TRBJ1-4,-,TRBV5-1,TGCGCCAGCAGTCCGACAGGTCCGTCTAATGAAAAACTGTTTTTT,CASSPTGPSNEKLFF
-,TRBJ1-5,-,TRBV7-2,TGTGCCAGCAGCTTAGCGGTTAGTCAGCCCCAGCATTTT,CASSLAVSQPQHF
-,TRBJ1-1,TRBD1,TRBV2,TGTGCCAGCAAGAGGACAGGGGCAGGTGAAGCTTTCTTT,CASKRTGAGEAFF
-,TRBJ2-7,-,TRBV6-5,TGTGCCAGCAGTTACTCGCCCGGGGTCGAGCAGTACTTC,CASSYSPGVEQYF
-,TRBJ1-6,-,TRBV9,TGTGCCAGCGTGAGAGGGAGAAGTGGCTCACCCCTCCACTTT,CASVRGRSGSPLHF
-,TRBJ2-7,TRBD1,TRBV6-2/TRBV6-3,TGTGCCAGCAGTTCCGGGACAGGGGCGGACGAGCAGTACTTC,CASSSGTGADEQYF
-,TRBJ1-1,-,TRBV7-9,TGTGCCAGCACCGTGCGTGACACTGAAGCTTTCTTT,CASTVRDTEAFF
-,TRBJ1-2,TRBD1,TRBV18,TGTGCCAGCTCTACGAGGGTAGGGACAGAGATTAACTATGGCTACACCTTC,CASSTRVGTEINYGYTF
-,TRBJ2-7,TRBD1,TRBV10-3,TGTGCCATCAGTGAGTCCCCGGACAGGGGGTACGAGCAGTACTTC,CAISESPDRGYEQYF
-,TRBJ2-1,TRBD1,TRBV3-1/TRBV3-2,TGTGCCAGCAGCCCCAGACAGGGGGTGGATGAGCAGTTCTTC,CASSPRQGVDEQFF
once,TRBJ2-2,-,TRBV5-4,TGTGCCAGCAGCCTAGGGGCCGGGGAGCTGTTTTTT,CASSLGAGELFF
-,TRBJ2-7,TRBD1,TRBV2,TGTGCCTCCAAAAACTCCCGGGACAGCTACGAGCAGTACTTC,CASKNSRDSYEQYF
-,TRBJ2-5,-,TRBV7-2,TGTGCCAGGGGGGCAGGAGAGACCCAGTACTTC,CARGAGETQYF
-,TRBJ2-7,-,TRBV19,TGTGCCAGTAGTCGACTTTCCGGGATCTGGGAGCAGTACTTC,CASSRLSGIWEQYF
-,TRBJ1-6,TRBD1,TRBV4-3,TGCGCCAGCAGCCAAGTCCGGGACAGTAAAAATAATTCACCCCTCCACTTT,CASSQVRDSKNNSPLHF
-,TRBJ1-6,-,TRBV5-1,TGCGCCAGCACCCTTGGAACGGCAGGGCGTAATTCACCCCTCCACTTT,CASTLGTAGRNSPLHF
-,TRBJ1-5,TRBD1,TRBV28,TGTGCCAGCAGACTTCTAGGACAGGGGTATCAGCCCCAGCATTTT,CASRLLGQGYQPQHF
-,TRBJ1-2,TRBD1,TRBV5-1,TGCGCCAGCAGCTTTTATGGGACAGGGGATGGCTACACCTTC,CASSFYGTGDGYTF
-,TRBJ1-1,-,TRBV7-9,TGTGCCAGCAGCTTAGTCCCGCGGGACACTGAAGCTTTCTTT,CASSLVPRDTEAFF
-,TRBJ1-2,-,TRBV27,TGTGCCAGCAGTTTCGGAGGGGCTAGCTACACCTTC,CASSFGGASYTF
-,TRBJ2-1,-,TRBV7-2,TGTGCCAGCAGCTTAGATTCGGTCTACAATGAGCAGTTCTTC,CASSLDSVYNEQFF
-,TRBJ2-7,-,TRBV5-4,TGTGCCAGCAGCCAATCCGTGAGATACCTGGAGCAGTACTTC,CASSQSVRYLEQYF
-,TRBJ1-2,-,TRBV5-6,TGTGCCAGCAGCTTGGGACAGGCTTACTATGGCTACACCTTC,CASSLGQAYYGYTF
-,TRBJ2-5,TRBD2,TRBV7-2,TGTGCCAGCAGCTTAGAGCCGGGGGGGACCCAGTACTTC,CASSLEPGGTQYF
-,TRBJ1-5,-,TRBV6-6,TGTGCCAGCAGTCACAATAGCAATCAGCCCCAGCATTTT,CASSHNSNQPQHF
-,TRBJ2-5,-,TRBV24-1,TGTGCCACCAGTGATAAACCGGGACACCCACAAGAGACCCAGTACTTC,CATSDKPGHPQETQYF